A selection of T cell receptor beta chains follows, all from one sample in a study of vaccination and CD4 T cells after COVID-19. What these receptors recognize is not known. TCRdb re-derived calls from the PCR reads in MiXCR, one entry per CDR3 protein. Seen here are approximately 13,000 distinct CDR3 sequences, over 25% observed once, and the top ten hold roughly 19%. This specimen consisted of CD4+ T cells from blood, cultured in vitro, obtained before SARS-CoV-2 vaccination. These receptors all stem from a human donor who received a COVID-19 vaccine. CDR3s include the opening cysteine and the closing phenylalanine or tryptophan. A D gene is named only where the DNA matches it firmly. Size tells how often a clone was seen (once, few, many) or the class of an expanded clone, and some rows leave it out.

j_call	v_call	clone_size	d_call	cdr3_nt	cdr3_aa
TRBJ2-5	TRBV7-9	medium-sized	TRBD2	TGTGCCAGCAGCCCCCTGGGACTAGCGGTACAAGAGACCCAGTACTTC	CASSPLGLAVQETQYF
TRBJ2-7	TRBV6-1	few	NA	TGTGCCAGCAGTCCGACAGCAAACTCCTACGAGCAGTACTTC	CASSPTANSYEQYF
TRBJ2-3	TRBV9	NA	NA	TGTGCCAGCAGCGTAGGAACAACCCCCACGGATACGCAGTATTTT	CASSVGTTPTDTQYF
TRBJ1-2	TRBV30	NA	TRBD1	TGTGCCTGGACCGGGACAGGGGTAGGCTACACCTTC	CAWTGTGVGYTF
TRBJ2-5	TRBV5-8	NA	TRBD1	TGTGCCAGCAGCCCCGGGACAGGGGGGCGAGAGACCCAGTACTTC	CASSPGTGGRETQYF
TRBJ2-5	TRBV6-1	few	TRBD2	TGTGCCAGCAGTGAATCGGGAGGGGAAGAGACCCAGTACTTC	CASSESGGEETQYF
TRBJ2-1	TRBV2	few	NA	TGTGCCAGGGGGGGGCTAGCGACTGAATACAATGAGCAGTTCTTC	CARGGLATEYNEQFF
TRBJ2-1	TRBV24-1	NA	TRBD2	TGTGCCACCAGTCTGGCGGGGGAATACAATGAGCAGTTCTTC	CATSLAGEYNEQFF
TRBJ1-1	TRBV5-5	NA	TRBD1	TGTGCCAGCAGCTCGACAGGGGTCAGTGAAGCTTTCTTT	CASSSTGVSEAFF
TRBJ2-2	TRBV5-1	NA	TRBD1	TGCGCCAGCCAGGGGACAGTCCCCACCGGGGAGCTGTTTTTT	CASQGTVPTGELFF
TRBJ2-2	TRBV5-1	NA	TRBD2	TGCGCCAGCGGATCGGGGGGGCCTCCTACCGGGGAGCTGTTTTTT	CASGSGGPPTGELFF
TRBJ1-1	TRBV18	NA	NA	TGTGCCAGCTCACCTTTAGATAACACTGAAGCTTTCTTT	CASSPLDNTEAFF
TRBJ1-2	TRBV2	NA	NA	TGTGCCAGCAGCGCCGGACAAAATAGCGGCTACACCTTC	CASSAGQNSGYTF
TRBJ1-1	TRBV7-6	once	NA	TGTGCCAGCAGCTTCCTCCGAGGCAGGGGCGGCGTGAACACTGAAGCTTTCTTT	CASSFLRGRGGVNTEAFF
TRBJ2-3	TRBV5-6	NA	TRBD1	TGTGCCAGCAGCCATCCGGGACAGGGGGCAGATACGCAGTATTTT	CASSHPGQGADTQYF
TRBJ1-6	TRBV11-3	NA	NA	TGTGCCAGCAGCTTTTCAGGGGCCCGGTGGAATTCACCCCTCCACTTT	CASSFSGARWNSPLHF
TRBJ1-5	TRBV6-1	few	NA	TGTGCCAGCAGTGGAGACGTAAGCAATCAGCCCCAGCATTTT	CASSGDVSNQPQHF
TRBJ1-2	TRBV6-1	few	TRBD1	TGTGCCAGCAGATCCCCGGGACAGGGGGCTTCTGAAGGCTACACCTTC	CASRSPGQGASEGYTF
TRBJ2-3	TRBV11-3	NA	TRBD2	TGTGCCAGCAGCTTAGGCACTAGCGGGGGCACAGATACGCAGTATTTT	CASSLGTSGGTDTQYF
TRBJ2-1	TRBV19	NA	NA	TGTGCCAGTTTTCCGGGACGCAGCTCCTACAATGAGCAGTTCTTC	CASFPGRSSYNEQFF
TRBJ1-2	TRBV5-3	NA	NA	TGTGCCACCTCGAGGTCGGCCCAAGTATCCTATGGCTACACCTTC	CATSRSAQVSYGYTF
TRBJ2-1	TRBV18	few	TRBD2	TGTGCCAGCTCACCACAGGGACTAGATAATGAGCAGTTCTTC	CASSPQGLDNEQFF
TRBJ2-4	TRBV10-3	NA	TRBD1	TGTGCCATCAGTGAGACCGGGACAGAAGGCGGGTACTTC	CAISETGTEGGYF
TRBJ2-5	TRBV5-1	few	NA	TGCGCCAGCAGCTTGTCAGGTCAAGAGACCCAGTACTTC	CASSLSGQETQYF
TRBJ2-1	TRBV5-1	NA	NA	TGCGCCAGCAGCTTGACCAGCGGCCTCTACAATGAGCAGTTCTTC	CASSLTSGLYNEQFF
TRBJ2-3	TRBV20-1	NA	TRBD2	TGCAGTGCTAGAGATGGAGGACTAGTGGCAGATACGCAGTATTTT	CSARDGGLVADTQYF
TRBJ2-1	TRBV30	NA	NA	TGTGCCTGGAGTCTTTCTCGGACTTCTAACTCCTACAATGAGCAGTTCTTC	CAWSLSRTSNSYNEQFF